The sequence of this T cell receptor beta chain was determined in a study of blood T cell repertoires in COVID-19. On the study more broadly: Sample material is recorded as cDNA or gDNA derived from T cells, B-cell-depleted T cells, or PBMCs.

Enrollment of patients from Seattle took place during active infection, with longitudinal follow-up. V was trimmed by 1 base and J by 3 bases, leaving 14 bases between them. The length of the CDR3 is 15 residues. CDR1 and CDR2 from the germline V gene are SGHRS and YFSETQ. Produced via immunoSEQ multiplex PCR; TCRdb's table is partial and in-frame only. This table holds fewer than 55,000 clones, around 81% found once. The chain carries TRBV5-1 and TRBJ2-7; TRBD1 might be the D (5 bases). This clonotype was obtained from a woman older than 75 with COVID-19, enrolled during active disease. The material sequenced was peripheral blood. The CDR3 loop reads CASSLPGRENYEQYF. For the CDR3, the DNA is TGCGCCAGCAGCTTGCCGGGCAGGGAAAACTACGAGCAGTACTTC. Drawing the rest from reference TRBV5-1 and TRBJ2-7, the complete variable domain is KAGVTQTPRYLIKTRGQQVTLSCSPISGHRSVSWYQQTPGQGLQFLFEYFSETQRNKGNFPGRFSGRQFSNSRSEMNVSTLELGDSALYLCASSLPGRENYEQYFGPGTRLTVT.